The 8 T cell receptor beta chains reported below all come from one sample, sequenced in a study of CD8 T cells in Susac syndrome. Reverse transcription of about 0.5 to 1 ug RNA used random hexamers. TCRdb reprocessed the immunoSEQ multiplex PCR reads with MiXCR, giving one entry per CDR3 protein. Among around 130,000 distinct CDR3 sequences listed, about 90% were seen once. The source material was CD8+ T cells from PBMCs. Source of these receptors: a human donor with multiple sclerosis.

V gene TRBV27 combines with J gene TRBJ2-1; a possible D gene is TRBD1 (5 bases). V was trimmed by 3 bases and J by 6 bases, leaving 15 bases between them. The length of the CDR3 is 15 residues. Germline loops: CDR1 MNHEY, CDR2 SMNVEV (reference sequence). For the CDR3, the DNA is TGTGCCAGCAGTTTTATTGGACAAACGGGCAATGAGCAGTTCTTC. Translation: CASSFIGQTGNEQFF.

This clonotype appeared a few times. V gene TRBV19 combines with J gene TRBJ1-1; no clear D. Germline V gene sequence: CDR1 LNHDA, CDR2 SQIVND (reference sequence). The CDR3 has 14 amino acids. The V end lost 5 bases, the J end lost 0 bases, and 10 bases lay between the germline ends. CDR3 amino acids: CASSPGLMNTEAFF. CDR3 sequence (DNA): TGTGCCAGTAGTCCCGGACTGATGAACACTGAAGCTTTCTTT.

The chain links TRBV7-8 to TRBJ1-2, with D unresolved. The V gene's germline CDR1 is SGHVS and CDR2 FQNEAQ. The V and J ends lost 5 bases and 3 bases respectively, with 13 bases between them. The CDR3 is 14 residues long. The CDR3 DNA is TGTGCCAGCAGCCCTCGTGGGGAGGACTATGGCTACACCTTC. Translated, it gives CASSPRGEDYGYTF.

The CDR3 bases are TGCAGCCCCTGGGCGACCGGGGAGCTGTTTTTT. Amino acid sequence: CSPWATGELFF. The chain is built from TRBV29-1 and TRBJ2-2; D not resolved. The CDR3 is made up of 11 amino acids. Trimming shortened V by 8 bases and J by 5 bases, and 9 bases separated the two germline ends. Germline V gene data show CDR1 as SQVTM and CDR2 as ANQGSEA.

The CDR3 here is CSAKRGNTEAFF. CDR3 in DNA: TGCAGCGCTAAAAGGGGGAACACTGAAGCTTTCTTT. The rearrangement uses TRBV29-1 and TRBJ1-1; D may be TRBD1 (5 bases). Trimming took 7 bases from V and 1 from J, leaving 10 bases between them. Looked up from germline, CDR1 is SQVTM and CDR2 is ANQGSEA. This CDR3 is built from 12 residues.

The rearrangement links TRBV12-3 or TRBV12-4 to TRBJ1-2; D remains ambiguous. V was cut by 7 bases and J by 10 bases, with 13 bases left in between. CDR3 length: 11 amino acids. The CDR3 nucleotides are TGTGCCAGCAAATCCCAGGTCTTCTACACCTTC. It encodes CASKSQVFYTF.

The chain joins TRBV4-1 to TRBJ2-3; no firm D call. CDR1 is MGHRA, CDR2 YSYEKL, per germline. The V gene lost 4 bases and the J gene lost 2 bases, with 10 bases spanning the gap. The CDR3 sequence is 14 residues long. The DNA of the CDR3 is TGCGCCAGCAGCCTACCGGCCTTCACAGATACGCAGTATTTT. It is translated as CASSLPAFTDTQYF.

The chain is built from TRBV5-6 and TRBJ1-5; possibly TRBD1 for D (5 bases). Per germline, CDR1 SGHDT and CDR2 YYEEEE. This CDR3 contains 16 residues. The V end was cut by 0 bases, the J end by 2 bases, with 12 bases between. The CDR3 reads CASSLGAGMGNQPQHF. CDR3 nucleotide sequence: TGTGCCAGCAGCTTGGGGGCAGGGATGGGCAATCAGCCCCAGCATTTT.